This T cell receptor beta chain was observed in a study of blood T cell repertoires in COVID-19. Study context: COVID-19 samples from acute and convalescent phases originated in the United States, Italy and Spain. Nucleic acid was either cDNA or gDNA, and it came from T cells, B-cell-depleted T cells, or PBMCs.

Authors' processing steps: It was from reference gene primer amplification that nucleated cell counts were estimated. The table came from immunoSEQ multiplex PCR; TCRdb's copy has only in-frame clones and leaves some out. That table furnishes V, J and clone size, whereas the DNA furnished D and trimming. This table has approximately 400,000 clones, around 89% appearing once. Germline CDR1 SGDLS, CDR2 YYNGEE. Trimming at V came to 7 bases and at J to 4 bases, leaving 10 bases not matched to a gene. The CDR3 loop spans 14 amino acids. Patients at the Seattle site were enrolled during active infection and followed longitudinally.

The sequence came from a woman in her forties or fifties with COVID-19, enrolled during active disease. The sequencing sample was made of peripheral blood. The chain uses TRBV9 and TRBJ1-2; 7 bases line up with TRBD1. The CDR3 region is CASRTTGDAYGYTF. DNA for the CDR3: TGTGCCAGCCGGACAACAGGGGACGCCTATGGCTACACCTTC.